The clone carrying this T cell receptor (beta chain) was seen a single time. Antigen: not known. Following RNA extraction, reverse transcription yielded cDNA that acted as the sequencing template. Repertoires were generated with immunoSEQ multiplex PCR, while TCRdb's copy carries only in-frame clones and drops some. Of about 120,000 clones listed, roughly two fifths are singletons. This specimen belongs to a study of CD8+ T cells in alopecia areata. The study's findings and limits: Scalp sample sequencing also detects resident alphabeta T cells of normal skin.

Sampling of alopecia areata patients yielded lesional scalp punch biopsies as well as peripheral blood. Source material: CD4+ T cells sorted from blood. This clonotype was obtained from a human donor with alopecia areata.

The CDR3 DNA follows: TGTGCCAGCAGTTACGGGACTAGCGTTATAAATGAGCAGTTCTTC. Amino acid sequence: CASSYGTSVINEQFF. The chain uses TRBV6-6 and TRBJ2-1; TRBD2 agrees at 10 bases. Germline-derived CDR1 and CDR2 are MNHNY and SVGAGI (reference sequence). CDR3 length: 15 residues. V lost 2 bases and J lost 7; bases outside the gene matches: 5.